This T cell receptor beta chain is from a study of cytomegalovirus exposure and HLA in healthy donors. Study-level information: Approximately 85 million unique TCRs from HLA-typed donors were held in an early release of data. Study observations and caveats: The authors later found HLA-associated TCR beta chains more clonally expanded than equally common others.

Worth noting for this clone: Its target is unknown.

Both 60 Vbeta primers and 13 Jbeta primers went into the PCR. Sequenced by immunoSEQ multiplex PCR; TCRdb stores in-frame clones only, minus some. There are 100,000 or so clones in the sample; roughly 80% occur only once, and about 8.3% lies in the top ten. CDR1 and CDR2 (germline): KGHSH, LQKENI. The length of the CDR3 is 14 residues. The V gene end was trimmed by 3 bases and the J gene end by 6 bases; junction bases not matched to a gene: 7. Sequenced material: PBMCs. This rearrangement joins TRBV18 to TRBJ2-7, with TRBD1 matching 8 bases. This sequence was found in a woman aged 40 to 50 in good health and CMV-seropositive. The DNA of the CDR3 is TGTGCCAGCTCACCGGCCGGGACAGGAACCGAGCAGTACTTC. Translated: CASSPAGTGTEQYF.